Below, 19 T cell receptor beta chains from the same sample are listed, as sequenced in a study of blood T cells in healthy people across ages. A sample-barcoded 5' primer and a J-beta primer mix were used in a second PCR of roughly 6 to 11 cycles. TCRdb ran MiXCR on the 5' RACE reads and lists one entry per CDR3 protein. Of about 720,000 distinct CDR3 sequences listed, about 20% are singletons. Sequenced material: blood. Receptor source: a man in his 70s in good health.

The V and J genes are TRBV6-2 or TRBV6-3 and TRBJ2-3, with TRBD2 matching 11 bases. CDR1 MNHEY and CDR2 SVGEGT come from the germline V gene. The CDR3 contains 19 residues. The V segment lost 2 bases and the J segment 2 bases; nucleotides outside the gene matches: 12. This chain's CDR3 is CASSYSSGGAVLATDTQYF. DNA for the CDR3: TGTGCCAGCAGTTACAGTAGCGGGGGGGCCGTATTGGCCACAGATACGCAGTATTTT.

This clonotype was seen repeatedly, ten times or more. The chain couples TRBV3-1 to TRBJ2-4; 7 bases line up with TRBD2. The CDR3 covers 14 residues. Trimming at V came to 5 bases and at J to 6 bases, leaving 7 bases not matched to a gene. Germline CDR1 is LGHDT and CDR2 is YNNKEL (reference sequence). CDR3 residues: CASSSGLGGNIQYF. The CDR3 nucleotides read TGTGCCAGCAGCTCCGGACTAGGTGGAAACATTCAGTACTTC.

This clonotype came up a few times. This chain uses TRBV24-1 with TRBJ2-5, with D uncertain. Germline lookup yields CDR1 KGHDR and CDR2 SFDVKD. The CDR3 spans 12 residues. V was shortened by 2 bases and J by 0 bases, with 0 bases between the two germline ends. The DNA for the CDR3 is TGTGCCACCAGTGATTACCAAGAGACCCAGTACTTC. The encoded protein is CATSDYQETQYF.

This clonotype has just a few counts. The V gene is TRBV7-6, the J gene TRBJ2-2; no clear D gene. CDR3 size: 13 residues. The V end lost 2 bases, the J end lost 6 bases, and 7 bases lay between the germline ends. Germline CDR1 and CDR2: SGHVS and FNYEAQ. The CDR3 DNA is TGTGCCAGCAGCTTATATGACTCCGGGGAGCTGTTTTTT. Translated, it gives CASSLYDSGELFF.

This clonotype was recorded a few times. This chain connects TRBV20-1 to TRBJ2-3, with 12 bases aligning to TRBD2. The germline CDR1 and CDR2 sequences are DFQATT and SNEGSKA (reference sequence). This CDR3 has 16 amino acids. J gave up 4 bases and V 3 bases, and 8 bases lay outside the gene matches. The DNA of the CDR3 is TGCAGTGCTAGGAGCGGACTAGCGGGAAGCGCAGATACGCAGTATTTT. The encoded protein is CSARSGLAGSADTQYF.

This clonotype has just one count. The CDR3 loop reads CASSAVPSQPQHF. CDR3 DNA: TGTGCCAGTAGTGCTGTCCCTAGTCAGCCCCAGCATTTT. This chain joins TRBV19 and TRBJ1-5; no clear D gene. This CDR3 comprises 13 residues. Trimming took 5 bases from V and 6 from J, leaving 11 bases between them. Per the germline V gene, CDR1 is LNHDA and CDR2 is SQIVND (reference sequence).

The sample holds a few counts of this clonotype. The chain employs TRBV6-4 and TRBJ2-5, with D perhaps matching TRBD2 (5 bases). The DNA matches TRBJ2-7 better at its end, which makes the J call doubtful. CDR3 size: 13 residues. Germline V gene sequence: CDR1 MRHNA, CDR2 SNTAGT. CDR3 in DNA: TGTGCCAGCAGTGCCCAACTAGGGTACGAGCAGTACTTC. Encoded protein: CASSAQLGYEQYF.

This clonotype was recorded a few times. This rearrangement joins TRBV12-3 or TRBV12-4 to TRBJ2-4; D not certain. The CDR3 consists of 15 residues. The V gene lost 5 bases and the J gene lost 15 bases, with 26 bases spanning the gap. CDR3 in amino acids: CASSRTETPLPRLYF. CDR3 bases: TGTGCCAGCAGTCGCACAGAGACCCCACTCCCGAGGTTGTACTTC.

This clonotype was seen a few times. The V call is TRBV29-1, the J call TRBJ2-4; D not certain. V was cut by 1 base and J by 1 base, with 8 bases left in between. The CDR3 sequence is 14 residues long. Per germline, CDR1 SQVTM and CDR2 ANQGSEA. The CDR3 DNA sequence: TGCAGCGTTGAAGTCTCACAGGCCAAAAACATTCAGTACTTC. Translation gives CSVEVSQAKNIQYF.

This clonotype was counted between two and nine times. The junction departs from the called germline gene at one end, perhaps through a read error. The J gene is TRBJ2-3, the V gene TRBV5-1; the match to TRBD2 covers 8 bases. Germline-derived CDR1 and CDR2 are SGHRS and YFSETQ. The CDR3 is 16 amino acids. In DNA form, the CDR3 reads TGCGCCAGCAGCTTGGACAGCGGGGGTAGCACAGATACGCGGTATTTT. Encoded protein: CASSLDSGGSTDTRYF.

This clonotype turned up a few times. V usage is TRBV5-1 and J usage is TRBJ2-5; D is possibly TRBD2 (5 bases). Germline lookup yields CDR1 SGHRS and CDR2 YFSETQ. The V and J ends lost 5 bases and 1 base respectively, with 12 bases between them. This CDR3 comprises 14 residues. This chain's CDR3 is CASRARRVQETQYF. The CDR3 DNA sequence: TGCGCCAGCAGAGCCCGGCGGGTCCAAGAGACCCAGTACTTC.

This clonotype was picked up a small number of times. The V call is TRBV12-3 or TRBV12-4, the J call TRBJ1-4, with D perhaps matching TRBD1 (6 bases). V was pared by 3 bases and J by 10 bases, with 12 bases between. The CDR3 covers 13 residues. The CDR3 region has the DNA TGTGCCAGCAGTTTGCAGGGGCAGGTAAAACTGTTTTTT. This sequence encodes CASSLQGQVKLFF.

This clonotype was observed at least ten times. This sequence joins TRBV7-6 and TRBJ2-3; D call uncertain. V lost 0 bases to trimming and J lost 2 bases, with 9 bases between them. Germline assignment: CDR1 SGHVS and CDR2 FNYEAQ. The CDR3 is 15 amino acids. This chain's CDR3 is CASSLANRNTDTQYF. DNA of the CDR3: TGTGCCAGCAGCTTAGCGAACCGAAACACAGATACGCAGTATTTT.

Of note for this clonotype: An end of the junction does not agree with germline; a read error may underlie this. The chain carries TRBV5-1 and TRBJ2-3; TRBD2 aligns across 8 bases. This CDR3 is 15 amino acids long. Germline CDR1 and CDR2: SGHRS and YFSETQ. The CDR3, as DNA: TGCGCCGGCAGCGGGATCGGGGGGGATACAGATACGCAGTATTTT. Translated, it gives CAGSGIGGDTDTQYF.

This chain links TRBV4-1 with TRBJ2-7; TRBD2 aligns across 13 bases. The DNA end is more similar to TRBJ2-1, so the J call may be wrong. The CDR3 runs 16 residues. CDR1 and CDR2 from the germline V gene are MGHRA and YSYEKL. The CDR3 DNA sequence: TGCGCCAGCAGCCAAGAACTAGCGGGAGGGGCTAGTGAGCAGTTCTTC. Protein: CASSQELAGGASEQFF.

This clonotype was observed a few times. The J gene is TRBJ2-4, the V gene TRBV21-1. TRBV21-1 is a documented pseudogene. The CDR3 loop spans 15 amino acids. The CDR3 loop is CASIQTELAKNIQYF. As DNA, the CDR3 is TGTGCCAGCATCCAGACGGAGCTAGCCAAAAACATTCAGTACTTC.

About this clonotype: The junction and the germline gene differ at one end; a read error may be behind it. The chain uses TRBV12-3 or TRBV12-4 and TRBJ1-4; 10 nucleotides align to TRBD1. The CDR3 sequence is 16 residues long. CDR3 nucleotides: TGTGCCGGCAGTTTAAGGGGGACAGGGGTGAGAGAAAAACTGTTTTTT. Translation gives CAGSLRGTGVREKLFF.

J is TRBJ2-5 and V is TRBV29-1; D possibly corresponds to TRBD2 (5 bases). Gene TRBJ2-7 matches the end of the DNA better, so the J call may be wrong. The CDR3 consists of 12 residues. Germline V gene lookup returns CDR1 SQVTM and CDR2 ANQGSEA. The CDR3 loop is CSSGNSIDEQYF. DNA for the CDR3: TGCAGCTCCGGGAATAGCATCGACGAGCAGTACTTC.

The chain links TRBV4-1 to TRBJ2-1; no clear D gene. From germline, CDR1 is MGHRA and CDR2 YSYEKL. The CDR3 totals 13 residues. V lost 1 base and J 14 bases, leaving 15 bases between the germline ends. DNA of the CDR3: TGCGCCAGCAGCCAAGGGGAATCGCTTTCTGAGTTCTTC. This gives the protein CASSQGESLSEFF.